Listed below are T cell receptor beta chains from one sample, sequenced in a study of shared clonotypes between healthy human individuals. Repertoires were generated with immunoSEQ multiplex PCR, while TCRdb's copy carries only in-frame clones and drops some. The data contain millions of clones, around 90% of them seen just once; the ten biggest clones take up 0.13% to 0.15%. Sample: naive CD4+ T cells sorted from blood. The receptors come from a man aged 18-30 years in good health. Both conserved end residues are part of each CDR3. D genes are given only for firm matches. Rows give clone size only sometimes, using once, few, many, or a class for an expanded clone.

V,size,J,D,CDR3,DNA
TRBV2,-,TRBJ1-1,-,CASSEEVNTEAFF,TGTGCCAGCAGTGAAGAGGTGAACACTGAAGCTTTCTTT
TRBV4-1,-,TRBJ1-1,-,CASSQDLGWRNTEAFF,TGCGCCAGCAGCCAAGATTTGGGTTGGCGGAACACTGAAGCTTTCTTT
TRBV7-2,-,TRBJ2-1,-,CASSPNGQSYNEQFF,TGTGCCAGCAGCCCCAACGGACAGTCCTACAATGAGCAGTTCTTC
TRBV18,once,TRBJ1-1,-,CASSPGVNMNTEAFF,TGTGCCAGCTCACCAGGGGTCAACATGAACACTGAAGCTTTCTTT
TRBV6-5,few,TRBJ1-6,TRBD1,CASSRDRAGSPLHF,TGTGCCAGCAGTCGGGACAGGGCGGGTTCACCCCTCCACTTT
TRBV7-9,-,TRBJ1-1,-,CASSLVALNTEAFF,TGTGCCAGCAGCTTAGTGGCATTGAACACTGAAGCTTTCTTT
TRBV5-4,-,TRBJ2-3,-,CASSLGGGGTDTQYF,TGTGCCAGCAGCTTGGGCGGCGGGGGCACAGATACGCAGTATTTT
TRBV19,few,TRBJ2-2,-,CASMGFAGELFF,TGTGCCAGTATGGGGTTCGCCGGGGAGCTGTTTTTT
TRBV9,-,TRBJ2-3,-,CASSPGVPRADTQYF,TGTGCCAGCAGCCCGGGAGTGCCGCGGGCAGATACGCAGTATTTT
TRBV6-6,-,TRBJ1-2,-,CASSYSRDIYGYTF,TGTGCCAGCAGTTACTCAAGGGACATCTATGGCTACACCTTC
TRBV5-1,-,TRBJ2-5,TRBD2,CASSSLAGGMETQYF,TGCGCCAGCAGCAGTTTAGCGGGAGGAATGGAGACCCAGTACTTC
TRBV18,-,TRBJ1-4,-,CASSPVLAGGDEKLFF,TGTGCCAGCTCACCGGTCCTTGCGGGAGGTGATGAAAAACTGTTTTTT
TRBV7-9,few,TRBJ1-2,-,CASSLSGGGYTF,TGTGCCAGCAGCTTAAGTGGCGGTGGCTACACCTTC
TRBV7-2,-,TRBJ1-1,TRBD1,CASSIPLGGQRRTEAFF,TGTGCCAGCAGCATACCCCTCGGGGGACAGAGGAGAACTGAAGCTTTCTTT
TRBV30,-,TRBJ1-4,-,CAWSVQQKPNEKLFF,TGTGCCTGGAGTGTACAACAGAAACCGAATGAAAAACTGTTTTTT
TRBV30,-,TRBJ2-1,-,CARGGRAYNEQFF,TGTGCTCGAGGTGGACGGGCGTACAATGAGCAGTTCTTC
TRBV7-2,-,TRBJ2-3,-,CASSLRGRSTDTQYF,TGTGCCAGCAGCCTTAGGGGGAGAAGCACAGATACGCAGTATTTT
TRBV30,-,TRBJ2-1,-,CAWKGGAREQFF,TGTGCCTGGAAAGGAGGGGCCCGTGAGCAGTTCTTC
TRBV6-1,-,TRBJ2-7,TRBD2,CASKIAGPYEQYF,TGTGCCAGCAAAATAGCGGGACCCTACGAGCAGTACTTC
TRBV19,-,TRBJ1-1,-,CASSIILRDTEAFF,TGTGCCAGTAGTATCATTCTTCGGGACACTGAAGCTTTCTTT
TRBV6-5,-,TRBJ1-1,-,CASSYPKTGAGAFF,TGTGCCAGCAGTTACCCGAAAACCGGGGCGGGAGCTTTCTTT
TRBV20-1,-,TRBJ2-7,-,CSARAAEQYF,TGCAGTGCTAGGGCGGCCGAGCAGTACTTC
TRBV6-8,-,TRBJ2-5,TRBD2,CATRTPGLAGDETQYF,TGTGCCACCCGAACACCCGGACTAGCGGGAGACGAGACCCAGTACTTC
TRBV5-1,-,TRBJ2-7,-,CASSLVQGQGEQYF,TGCGCCAGCAGCTTAGTACAGGGCCAAGGCGAGCAGTACTTC
TRBV5-4,-,TRBJ1-2,-,CASSSSLGVYGYTF,TGTGCCAGCAGCTCCAGCTTAGGGGTCTATGGCTACACCTTC
TRBV19,-,TRBJ2-1,-,CASSIFPYNEQFF,TGTGCCAGTAGTATATTCCCCTACAATGAGCAGTTCTTC
TRBV4-1,-,TRBJ2-7,-,CASSQVATYEQYF,TGCGCCAGCAGCCAAGTTGCGACCTACGAGCAGTACTTC
TRBV30,-,TRBJ2-7,TRBD1,CAWSEQGVEQYF,TGTGCCTGGAGTGAGCAGGGGGTCGAGCAGTACTTC
TRBV10-3,-,TRBJ1-1,-,CAISGGGPTEAFF,TGTGCCATCAGTGGGGGGGGGCCCACTGAAGCTTTCTTT
TRBV18,-,TRBJ2-3,-,CASSPRVDTQYF,TGTGCCAGCTCACCAAGGGTTGATACGCAGTATTTT
TRBV7-2,-,TRBJ2-7,-,CASSLAQGGPYEQYF,TGTGCCAGCAGCCTAGCCCAGGGGGGCCCCTACGAGCAGTACTTC
TRBV6-5,-,TRBJ2-1,-,CASRDSGSYNEQFF,TGTGCCAGCAGGGACTCGGGCTCCTACAATGAGCAGTTCTTC
TRBV12-5,-,TRBJ1-3,-,CASGTEGNTIYF,TGTGCTAGTGGAACGGAGGGAAACACCATATATTTT
TRBV5-1,-,TRBJ2-5,-,CASSLVLRGEETQYF,TGCGCCAGCAGCTTGGTTCTGAGGGGGGAAGAGACCCAGTACTTC
TRBV6-5,-,TRBJ1-2,-,CASKRSARASGYTF,TGTGCCAGCAAAAGATCCGCCAGGGCCTCTGGCTACACCTTC
TRBV15,-,TRBJ1-2,-,CATSRDSSGYTF,TGTGCCACCAGCAGAGACAGTAGTGGCTACACCTTC
TRBV27,-,TRBJ2-7,-,CASSLTLPGATSYEQYF,TGTGCCAGCAGTTTAACGTTACCCGGGGCCACCTCCTACGAGCAGTACTTC
TRBV7-9,-,TRBJ1-1,-,CASSYEQNTEAFF,TGTGCCAGCAGCTATGAACAGAACACTGAAGCTTTCTTT
TRBV7-7,-,TRBJ2-7,TRBD2,CASSKLAGDPYEQYF,TGTGCTAGCAGTAAATTAGCGGGAGACCCCTACGAGCAGTACTTC
TRBV19,-,TRBJ1-2,-,CASKATGHYGYTF,TGTGCCAGTAAGGCGACAGGCCACTATGGCTACACCTTC
TRBV7-2,-,TRBJ2-2,TRBD2,CASSSRLAGGPRWAGELFF,TGTGCCAGCAGCTCCCGACTAGCGGGGGGACCAAGATGGGCCGGGGAGCTGTTTTTT
TRBV6-6,-,TRBJ2-7,-,CASSRAPGHSYEQYF,TGTGCCAGCAGTCGTGCTCCGGGGCACTCCTACGAGCAGTACTTC
TRBV11-3,-,TRBJ2-2,-,CASSHNTGELFF,TGTGCCAGCAGTCACAATACCGGGGAGCTGTTTTTT
TRBV5-1,few,TRBJ1-1,TRBD1,CASSGTAEAFF,TGCGCCAGCAGCGGGACAGCTGAAGCTTTCTTT
TRBV14,-,TRBJ2-2,TRBD1,CASSPSLGQGAIGELFF,TGTGCCAGCAGCCCGAGTCTTGGACAGGGGGCAATCGGGGAGCTGTTTTTT
TRBV6-6,-,TRBJ1-2,-,CASSYYGYTF,TGTGCCAGCAGTTATTATGGCTACACCTTC
TRBV7-2,-,TRBJ2-7,-,CASSEYSAGTAGEQYF,TGTGCCAGCAGCGAGTACTCCGCCGGGACGGCGGGCGAGCAGTACTTC
TRBV21-1,-,TRBJ1-5,-,CASSIGQGDQPQHF,TGTGCCAGCAGCATTGGACAGGGCGATCAGCCCCAGCATTTT
TRBV5-4,-,TRBJ2-7,-,CASSWTDYEQYF,TGTGCCAGCAGCTGGACAGACTACGAGCAGTACTTC
TRBV11-3,-,TRBJ2-1,-,CASSLDEGNEQFF,TGTGCCAGCAGCTTAGATGAAGGAAATGAGCAGTTCTTC